The subject of this entry is one T cell receptor (beta chain). Germline trimming cut 3 bases from V and 6 bases from J; bases unmatched to any gene: 7. CDR3 size: 17 residues. Germline CDR1 is LGHNA and CDR2 is YSLEER. This entry belongs to a study of blood T cell repertoires in COVID-19. Study summary: Whether acute or convalescent, the COVID-19 samples came from the United States, Italy and Spain. Nucleic acid was either cDNA or gDNA, and it came from T cells, B-cell-depleted T cells, or PBMCs.

Per the original data handling: Amplifying reference gene primers gave estimates of nucleated cell counts. Assay used: immunoSEQ multiplex PCR; TCRdb lists only in-frame clones, some missing. Clone size and V and J calls were adopted from that table, with D and trimming inferred from the DNA. The sample yields fewer than 200,000 clones, approximately 80% seen once. Material: peripheral blood. This clonotype was obtained from a human donor in a cohort sampled during active COVID-19. The chain joins TRBV4-3 to TRBJ2-3; 15 bases map to TRBD2. CDR3 DNA sequence: TGCGCCAGCAGCCATGGCTCGGGACTAGCGGGAGGTGATACGCAGTATTTT. This sequence encodes CASSHGSGLAGGDTQYF.